Listed below are T cell receptor beta chains from one sample, sequenced in a study of CD8 T cells in ankylosing spondylitis. One entry per CDR3 protein, called by TCRdb with MiXCR from the 5' RACE reads. The sample shows about 130,000 distinct CDR3 sequences, roughly 11% of them seen only once. Sequenced: blood, either unsorted or a sorted T cell fraction (not recorded which). The receptor source for this set is a female donor with ankylosing spondylitis or in good health (not recorded which). CDR3s include the opening cysteine and the closing phenylalanine or tryptophan. The D gene is left open where the match is weak. Not all rows give a size; the values are once, few, many and, for expanded clones, a class.

CDR3aa	CDR3nt	d_gene	v_gene	j_gene	abundance
CASSRGRTDTQYF	TGTGCCAGCAGTCGCGGGAGGACAGATACGCAGTATTTT	TRBD2	TRBV5-6	TRBJ2-3	.
CASSLFRTENQPQHF	TGTGCCAGCAGCTTGTTTAGAACAGAGAATCAGCCCCAGCATTTT	.	TRBV5-5	TRBJ1-5	.
CASSAHDRGGAEAFF	TGTGCCAGCAGTGCCCACGACAGGGGAGGCGCTGAAGCTTTCTTT	TRBD1	TRBV2	TRBJ1-1	many
CASSNPRTRNTGELFF	TGTGCCAGCAGCAATCCGAGAACACGGAACACCGGGGAGCTGTTTTTT	.	TRBV7-6	TRBJ2-2	many
CASSLHLGVGEAFF	TGTGCCAGCAGCTTACATTTGGGGGTTGGTGAAGCTTTCTTT	.	TRBV7-2	TRBJ1-1	many
CASSQGQIGGETEAFF	TGTGCCAGCAGCCAAGGGCAGATAGGGGGAGAGACTGAAGCTTTCTTT	.	TRBV11-2	TRBJ1-1	many
CASSQAPTSNYGYTF	TGTGCCAGCAGCCAAGCGCCCACCTCTAACTATGGCTACACCTTC	.	TRBV3-1	TRBJ1-2	many
CASSLAPGGTDTQYF	TGCGCCAGCAGCTTGGCTCCGGGGGGCACAGATACGCAGTATTTT	.	TRBV5-1	TRBJ2-3	many
CASSARQSSANEKLFF	TGCGCCAGCAGCGCGAGACAGAGTTCAGCTAATGAAAAACTGTTTTTT	.	TRBV5-1	TRBJ1-4	once
CASSLVSGGYNEQFF	TGCGCCAGCAGCTTGGTTAGCGGGGGGTACAATGAGCAGTTCTTC	TRBD2	TRBV5-1	TRBJ2-1	many
CASSSLGTGINQPQHF	TGTGCCAGCAGTTCCCTCGGGACAGGCATCAATCAGCCCCAGCATTTT	TRBD1	TRBV12-3/TRBV12-4	TRBJ1-5	many
CASTRAHEQFF	TGTGCCAGCACCCGAGCGCATGAGCAGTTCTTC	.	TRBV12-3/TRBV12-4	TRBJ2-1	many
CASSGGLNTEAFF	TGCGCCAGCAGCGGGGGTTTGAACACTGAAGCTTTCTTT	.	TRBV5-1	TRBJ1-1	many
CASSLAGLAGGPNEQFF	TGTGCCAGCAGTTTAGCTGGGCTAGCGGGGGGGCCTAATGAGCAGTTCTTC	TRBD2	TRBV12-3/TRBV12-4	TRBJ2-1	.
CASSSRQGVQPQHF	TGTGCCAGCAGCTCAAGACAGGGGGTGCAGCCCCAGCATTTT	TRBD1	TRBV7-2	TRBJ1-5	many
CSARDGTDEQYF	TGCAGTGCTAGAGATGGTACCGATGAGCAGTACTTC	.	TRBV20-1	TRBJ2-7	many
CASSLDRGYPPTDTQYF	TGTGCCAGCAGCTTAGATCGTGGATATCCTCCCACAGATACGCAGTATTTT	.	TRBV11-2	TRBJ2-3	.
CAHRAGGDQPQHF	TGTGCCCACAGGGCAGGTGGGGATCAGCCCCAGCATTTT	.	TRBV10-3	TRBJ1-5	many
CASSYSQGEGLPPGGLFF	TGTGCCAGCAGTTACTCCCAGGGGGAGGGCCTTCCGCCCGGGGGGCTGTTTTTT	.	TRBV6-5	TRBJ2-2	once
CASSMGLAKNIQYF	TGTGCCAGCAGCATGGGTCTGGCCAAAAACATTCAGTACTTC	.	TRBV28	TRBJ2-4	many
CASSLRGSYEQYF	TGTGCCAGCAGTTTAAGAGGCTCCTACGAGCAGTACTTC	.	TRBV27	TRBJ2-7	many
CATKGQGDTEAFF	TGCGCCACTAAGGGACAGGGGGACACTGAAGCTTTCTTT	TRBD1	TRBV4-1	TRBJ1-1	many
CSVEAGVPFF	TGCAGCGTTGAGGCCGGGGTCCCTTTCTTT	.	TRBV29-1	TRBJ1-1	many
CASSYSKIRLNTGELFF	TGTGCCAGCAGTTACTCGAAGATCCGCCTGAACACCGGGGAGCTGTTTTTT	.	TRBV6-5	TRBJ2-2	many
CSARGLVVQFF	TGCAGTGCTAGAGGACTAGTAGTACAGTTCTTC	.	TRBV20-1	TRBJ2-1	many
CASSPSDRGGMGGYTF	TGTGCCAGCAGTCCCTCGGACCGGGGGGGAATGGGAGGCTACACCTTC	.	TRBV28	TRBJ1-2	many
CASSLNSRIISGSSSYEQYF	TGCGCCAGCAGCTTGAATTCAAGAATCATCTCCGGGTCGTCCTCCTACGAGCAGTACTTC	.	TRBV5-1	TRBJ2-7	.
CASSSPNADTQYF	TGCGCCAGCAGCTCCCCTAATGCAGATACGCAGTATTTT	.	TRBV5-1	TRBJ2-3	many
CASSFPSGGNTEAFF	TGTGCCAGCAGTTTTCCCTCGGGGGGAAACACTGAAGCTTTCTTT	.	TRBV28	TRBJ1-1	.
CGASGAVNTEAFF	TGCGGTGCTTCGGGGGCCGTGAACACTGAAGCGTTCTTT	.	TRBV20-1	TRBJ1-1	.
CASSTGLVGGELFF	TGCGCCAGCAGCACGGGACTAGTCGGCGGGGAGCTGTTTTTT	TRBD2	TRBV5-1	TRBJ2-2	many
CASTIRSSGYNEQFF	TGCGCCAGCACAATCCGGTCTAGCGGCTACAATGAGCAGTTCTTC	TRBD2	TRBV5-1	TRBJ2-1	many
CATSRDSGGPRNQPQHF	TGTGCCACCAGCAGAGATAGTGGGGGCCCCCGCAATCAGCCCCAGCATTTT	.	TRBV15	TRBJ1-5	many
CASSTWTSGDTQYF	TGTGCCAGCAGCACATGGACTAGCGGTGATACGCAGTATTTT	TRBD2	TRBV3-1	TRBJ2-3	many
CASSLQLAGGTGELFF	TGTGCCAGCAGCTTGCAACTAGCGGGAGGTACCGGGGAGCTGTTTTTT	TRBD2	TRBV5-5	TRBJ2-2	many
CASRNREGAQETQYF	TGTGCCAGCAGGAACAGGGAGGGTGCCCAAGAGACCCAGTACTTC	.	TRBV12-3/TRBV12-4	TRBJ2-5	.
CAISEGRATDTQYF	TGTGCCATCAGTGAAGGCAGGGCTACAGATACGCAGTATTTT	.	TRBV10-3	TRBJ2-3	many
CASSQESGYLETQYF	TGTGCCAGCAGCCAAGAGAGTGGGTACCTAGAGACCCAGTACTTC	.	TRBV3-1	TRBJ2-5	many
CSVEPESRNTEAFF	TGCAGCGTTGAACCTGAGTCAAGGAACACTGAAGCTTTCTTT	.	TRBV29-1	TRBJ1-1	few
CASIPPGTDHNEQFF	TGTGCCAGCATCCCCCCCGGGACAGACCACAATGAGCAGTTCTTC	TRBD1	TRBV12-3/TRBV12-4	TRBJ2-1	many
CASSYAARTVTGELFF	TGTGCCAGCAGTTACGCTGCCCGAACAGTCACCGGGGAGCTGTTTTTT	.	TRBV6-5	TRBJ2-2	many
CASSQAGQQETQYF	TGTGCCAGCAGCCAGGCAGGGCAACAAGAGACCCAGTACTTC	.	TRBV3-1	TRBJ2-5	many
CASNRGWYEQYF	TGTGCCAGCAACCGCGGGTGGTACGAGCAGTACTTC	.	TRBV28	TRBJ2-7	many
CSATDGNQPQHF	TGCAGCGCTACGGACGGGAATCAGCCCCAGCATTTT	.	TRBV29-1	TRBJ1-5	many
CASSPGVGANEQFF	TGTGCCAGCTCACCAGGGGTAGGGGCGAATGAGCAGTTCTTC	.	TRBV18	TRBJ2-1	many
CASSQEEGPYTIYF	TGCGCCAGCAGCCAAGAGGAAGGGCCTTACACCATATATTTT	.	TRBV4-1	TRBJ1-3	.
CASWGANYGYTF	TGTGCCAGCTGGGGGGCGAACTATGGCTACACCTTC	.	TRBV4-2	TRBJ1-2	.
CASSPPWEREGQYEQYF	TGTGCCAGCTCACCGCCTTGGGAGCGGGAGGGCCAATACGAGCAGTACTTC	TRBD2	TRBV18	TRBJ2-7	.
CSATIRGRDEKLFF	TGCAGTGCTACGATCCGGGGGCGCGATGAAAAACTGTTTTTT	.	TRBV20-1	TRBJ1-4	many
CASSQVGGATEAFF	TGTGCCAGCAGCCAGGTTGGGGGGGCGACTGAAGCTTTCTTT	.	TRBV6-2/TRBV6-3	TRBJ1-1	.